Each of the 24 T cell receptor beta chains below was sequenced from the same sample in a study. Each CDR3 protein gets one entry after TCRdb re-called the 5' RACE reads with MiXCR. The sample gives under 45,000 distinct CDR3 sequences, about 29% of which show up once; just over 4% is in the top ten. The sample was tumor-infiltrating memory CD4+ T cells sorted from the breast tumor. Subset meaning: memory CD4+ T cells, CD4+CD45RO+CD25-. All receptors come from a female donor with breast cancer.

This clonotype was seen at least ten times. The CDR3 sequence is CASSQAEGGAGVYEQYF. CDR3 in DNA: TGTGCCAGCAGCCAAGCGGAAGGGGGCGCAGGAGTATACGAGCAGTACTTC. The chain has TRBV4-2 and TRBJ2-7; TRBD1 aligns across 7 bases. Per germline, CDR1 LGHNA and CDR2 YNFKEQ. The trim removed 1 base at V and 4 bases at J, leaving 13 bases unmatched. The CDR3 extends over 17 amino acids.

The rearrangement links TRBV24-1 to TRBJ2-2, with D possibly being TRBD2 (7 bases). Germline loops: CDR1 KGHDR, CDR2 SFDVKD. V lost 7 bases to trimming and J lost 7 bases, with 12 bases between them. The CDR3 totals 13 residues. CDR3 in DNA: TGTGCCACCAGCCCGGGGGGCAGCGGGGAGCTGTTTTTT. Its protein product is CATSPGGSGELFF.

This clonotype was recorded at least ten times. The gene calls are TRBV3-1 and TRBJ1-4; D gene ambiguous. Trimming cost V 1 base and J 8 bases, with 5 bases left between them. From germline, CDR1 is LGHDT and CDR2 YNNKEL (reference sequence). The CDR3 totals 12 residues. CDR3 sequence (DNA): TGTGCCAGCAGCCAAGGTACGGAAAAACTGTTTTTT. It encodes CASSQGTEKLFF.

The V call is TRBV7-6, the J call TRBJ1-2; 9 bases are shared with TRBD1. Per the germline V gene, CDR1 is SGHVS and CDR2 is FNYEAQ. J gave up 3 bases and V 4 bases, and 6 bases lay outside the gene matches. The CDR3 sequence is 15 residues long. The CDR3 spells CASSSPGQGDYGYTF. DNA for the CDR3: TGTGCCAGCAGCTCGCCGGGACAGGGAGACTATGGCTACACCTTC.

This clonotype has at least ten counts. The chain employs TRBV6-5 and TRBJ2-7; no clear D gene. CDR3 length: 14 amino acids. Trimming took 2 bases from V and 2 from J, leaving 10 bases between them. Germline-derived CDR1 and CDR2 are MNHEY and SVGAGI. The CDR3 region is CASSYGPTAYEQYF. In DNA form, the CDR3 reads TGTGCCAGCAGTTACGGACCCACGGCCTACGAGCAGTACTTC.

This clonotype was observed a few times. A much larger clone differs from this one at a single base, so this may be a read error. CDR3 residues: CASGWDTGGPNTEAFF. CDR3 bases: TGCGCCAGCGGCTGGGACACAGGGGGCCCGAACACTGAAGCTTTCTTT. This chain uses TRBV5-1 with TRBJ1-1; 9 nucleotides align to TRBD1. Germline V CDR1 and CDR2: SGHRS, YFSETQ. The CDR3 length is 16 residues. V trimming: 7 bases; J trimming: 1 base; junction bases outside the gene matches: 11.

This clonotype came up a few times. The chain is built from TRBV9 and TRBJ2-2, with TRBD2 matching over 7 bases. Germline V gene sequence: CDR1 SGDLS, CDR2 YYNGEE. This CDR3 spans 17 amino acids. V lost 0 bases to trimming and J lost 7 bases; unmatched junction nucleotides: 12. The CDR3 spells CASSVGSSGINGGELFF. CDR3 bases: TGTGCCAGCAGCGTAGGATCTAGCGGAATAAATGGCGGGGAGCTGTTTTTT.

For this clonotype: This may be a read error: a much more frequent sequence differs by one nucleotide. V gene TRBV6-2 or TRBV6-3 combines with J gene TRBJ2-7; D could derive from TRBD1 or TRBD2 (5 bases each). Looked up from germline, CDR1 is MNHEY and CDR2 is SVGEGT. Between the trimmed V and J ends, which lost 6 bases and 2 bases, there was a span of 14 bases. The CDR3 length is 14 residues. The CDR3 reads CASSTGAGAYEQYF. The CDR3 DNA follows: TGTGCCAGCAGCACCGGGGCAGGAGCCTACGAGCAGTACTTC.

The chain combines TRBV5-1 with TRBJ2-1, with 9 positions matching TRBD1. CDR1 is SGHRS and CDR2 is YFSETQ in the germline V gene. With 0 bases clipped from V and 1 base from J, the junction kept 2 bases outside the gene matches. The CDR3 runs to 16 residues. The CDR3 loop is CASSLEQGASYNEQFF. As DNA, the CDR3 is TGCGCCAGCAGCTTGGAACAGGGGGCATCCTACAATGAGCAGTTCTTC.

The V and J genes are TRBV5-1 and TRBJ2-2; D is unclear. Germline CDR1 is SGHRS and CDR2 is YFSETQ. This CDR3 has 14 amino acids. V lost 8 bases and J lost 1, with 12 bases in between. For the CDR3, the DNA is TGCGCCAGTAACCCAGCAGAGAACACCGGGGAGCTGTTTTTT. Translated, it gives CASNPAENTGELFF.

This rearrangement joins TRBV4-3 to TRBJ2-7; D call uncertain. The germline CDR1 and CDR2 sequences are LGHNA and YSLEER. The germline V and J ends were trimmed by 1 base and 0 bases, with 10 bases remaining between them. The CDR3 consists of 15 residues. The CDR3 bases are TGCGCCAGCAGCCAAGTTGCGAGTAACTCCTACGAGCAGTACTTC. Translating it yields CASSQVASNSYEQYF.

The J gene is TRBJ1-1, the V gene TRBV7-2, with 7 bases identical to TRBD1. Per the germline V gene, CDR1 is SGHTA and CDR2 is FQGNSA. The CDR3 extends over 15 amino acids. With V trimmed by 2 bases and J by 0 bases, 3 bases remained unmatched. In DNA, the CDR3 is TGTGCCAGCAGCTTATGGGGACAGTTGAACACTGAAGCTTTCTTT. This translates into CASSLWGQLNTEAFF.

The chain links TRBV3-1 to TRBJ2-1; 14 nucleotides match TRBD2. There are 16 residues in the CDR3. The germline V gene encodes CDR1 LGHDT and CDR2 YNNKEL (reference sequence). V gave up 0 bases and J gave up 9 bases; unmatched junction bases: 4. This CDR3 reads CASSQETSGRVPEQFF. The CDR3 bases are TGTGCCAGCAGCCAAGAGACTAGCGGGAGGGTACCTGAGCAGTTCTTC.

With regard to this clonotype: The junction differs from germline at one of its ends, possibly a read error. J is TRBJ1-1 and V is TRBV5-1; D is unresolved. This CDR3 region has 16 residues. CDR1 is SGHRS and CDR2 is YFSETQ in the germline V gene. The CDR3 sequence is CASSLGVGSMNTKAFF. The CDR3 nucleotides read TGCGCCAGCAGCTTGGGTGTCGGATCCATGAACACTAAAGCTTTCTTT.

This clonotype was counted only a few times. The chain recombines TRBV7-9 with TRBJ2-5; D may correspond to TRBD1 or TRBD2 (5 bases each). Germline CDR1 and CDR2: SEHNR and FQNEAQ (reference sequence). The CDR3 loop spans 12 amino acids. With 8 bases removed from V and 5 bases from J, the gap between germline ends came to 12 bases. CDR3 in amino acids: CASGRGAETQYF. DNA for the CDR3: TGTGCCAGCGGCAGAGGGGCGGAGACCCAGTACTTC.

For this clonotype: At one boundary the junction diverges from the germline segment, which might be a read error. V gene TRBV4-2 combines with J gene TRBJ2-7; D unresolved. Germline CDR1 reads LGHNA; CDR2 reads YNFKEQ. There are 11 residues in the CDR3. For the CDR3, the DNA is TGTGCCAGCGGCCAAGACAACGAGCAGTACTTC. This gives the protein CASGQDNEQYF.

This clonotype was seen a few times. V gene TRBV10-2 combines with J gene TRBJ1-1; D is ambiguous. V shed 10 bases and J shed 1 base, with 7 bases lying between them. Germline CDR1 is WSHSY and CDR2 is SAAADI. This CDR3 contains 11 residues. The DNA for the CDR3 is TGCGCCACCAGCTGGAACACTGAAGCTTTCTTT. Translation: CATSWNTEAFF.

In its sample, this clonotype was seen a few times. CDR3 sequence reads: CASSSRRRQLTEAFF. The CDR3 DNA follows: TGTGCCAGCAGTTCCCGGAGGCGACAACTCACTGAAGCTTTCTTT. The rearrangement joins TRBV12-3 or TRBV12-4 to TRBJ1-1; no clear D. Between the trimmed V and J ends, which lost 4 bases and 4 bases, there was a span of 16 bases. The CDR3 contains 15 residues.

The J gene is TRBJ2-5, the V gene TRBV4-1; 7 nucleotides agree with TRBD1. The germline V gene encodes CDR1 MGHRA and CDR2 YSYEKL. The V gene end was trimmed by 0 bases and the J gene end by 3 bases; junction bases not matched to a gene: 1. This CDR3 has 14 residues. DNA for the CDR3: TGCGCCAGCAGCCAAGATCAGGGGGAAGAGACCCAGTACTTC. Its translation: CASSQDQGEETQYF.

This clonotype was found a few times. This chain uses TRBV5-6 with TRBJ1-4; D gene unclear. CDR3 length: 14 residues. V was shortened by 0 bases and J by 5 bases, with 8 bases between the two germline ends. Germline values: CDR1 SGHDT, CDR2 YYEEEE. The CDR3 bases are TGTGCCAGCAGCTTGGTTCAGGAGAATGAAAAACTGTTTTTT. Its translation is CASSLVQENEKLFF.

This chain uses TRBV6-5 with TRBJ1-3; D is possibly TRBD1 (6 bases). Germline CDR1 and CDR2: MNHEY and SVGAGI. The CDR3 consists of 15 residues. Trimming removed 2 bases at V and 0 bases at J, with 8 bases between. The CDR3 sequence: CASSYGQHSGNTIYF. The CDR3 DNA reads as TGTGCCAGCAGTTACGGACAGCACTCTGGAAACACCATATATTTT.

This chain links TRBV12-3 or TRBV12-4 with TRBJ2-7; 7 bases match TRBD1. The length of the CDR3 is 15 residues. The V segment lost 5 bases and the J segment 2 bases; nucleotides outside the gene matches: 9. The CDR3 coding sequence is TGTGCCAGCAGTCTCCAGGGACAGAGGACCTACGAGCAGTACTTC. It is translated as CASSLQGQRTYEQYF.

This clonotype has just a few counts. The chain couples TRBV5-1 to TRBJ2-5; the match to TRBD1 covers 9 bases. The germline V gene has CDR1 SGHRS and CDR2 YFSETQ. With 3 bases clipped from V and 2 bases from J, the junction kept 5 bases outside the gene matches. The CDR3 is made up of 15 amino acids. The CDR3 DNA reads TGCGCCAGCAGCTGGACAGGGGACGTACAAGAGACCCAGTACTTC. Translating it yields CASSWTGDVQETQYF.

CDR3 coding DNA: TGCGCCAGCAGCTTGGCCTCAGGGACTAGAAGTGAGCAGTTCTTC. Translating gives CASSLASGTRSEQFF. The chain combines TRBV5-1 with TRBJ2-1; 8 bases agree with TRBD2. The germline gives CDR1 SGHRS, CDR2 YFSETQ. Germline trimming cut 0 bases from V and 9 bases from J; bases unmatched to any gene: 8. The CDR3 loop spans 15 amino acids.